A selection of T cell receptor beta chains follows, all from one sample in a study of beta chain features in type 1 diabetes. The method was immunoSEQ multiplex PCR; TCRdb's version includes in-frame clones alone and lacks a portion of them. This table has roughly 290,000 clones, approximately 8% appearing once. The sample comprised central memory CD4+ T cells from blood. Source of these receptors: a woman aged 18-29 years in good health. Each CDR3 is given with its conserved first and last residue. D genes are given only for firm matches. Size is stated for part of the rows, as once, few or many counts, or as a class when the clone is expanded.

clone size,D gene,J gene,V gene,CDR3 protein,CDR3 DNA
once,NA,TRBJ2-7,TRBV7-2,CASSKAPQGHEQYF,TGTGCCAGCAGCAAGGCCCCACAGGGTCACGAGCAGTACTTC
NA,TRBD2,TRBJ2-1,TRBV11-2,CASSLGAGGSYNEQFF,TGTGCCAGCAGCTTAGGAGCGGGGGGCTCCTACAATGAGCAGTTCTTC
NA,NA,TRBJ1-4,TRBV19,CASTGVGGTNEKLFF,TGTGCCAGTACAGGGGTCGGTGGAACTAATGAAAAACTGTTTTTT
NA,NA,TRBJ1-1,TRBV29-1,CSVEAGMRGSPEAFF,TGCAGCGTTGAAGCTGGAATGAGGGGGTCGCCTGAAGCTTTCTTT
NA,NA,TRBJ1-5,TRBV30,CAWSVLSGDQPQHF,TGTGCCTGGAGTGTACTGTCGGGGGATCAGCCCCAGCATTTT
NA,NA,TRBJ1-5,TRBV15,CATSRESRVGNQPQHF,TGTGCCACCAGCAGAGAGTCACGAGTCGGGAATCAGCCCCAGCATTTT
few,TRBD1,TRBJ1-2,TRBV5-1,CASSFGQGNYGYTF,TGCGCCAGCAGCTTCGGACAGGGGAACTATGGCTACACCTTC
few,TRBD1,TRBJ1-2,TRBV7-2,CASSWDSNYGYTF,TGTGCCAGCAGCTGGGACAGCAACTATGGCTACACCTTC
NA,NA,TRBJ2-6,TRBV4-3,CASNELYNRAGANVLTF,TGCGCCAGCAACGAGCTTTACAACAGGGCTGGGGCCAACGTCCTGACTTTC
NA,NA,TRBJ2-7,TRBV18,CASSQGTADSYEQYF,TGTGCCAGCTCACAAGGGACCGCCGACAGCTACGAGCAGTACTTC
few,TRBD1,TRBJ1-1,TRBV15,CATSRGSGQGNTEAFF,TGTGCCACCAGCAGGGGTTCGGGACAGGGGAACACTGAAGCTTTCTTT
NA,NA,TRBJ2-1,TRBV7-3,CASSPSRDNNEQFF,TGTGCCAGCAGCCCAAGCAGGGACAACAATGAGCAGTTCTTC
few,NA,TRBJ1-5,TRBV28,CASSLGGQPQHF,TGTGCCAGCAGTTTGGGGGGCCAGCCCCAGCATTTT
few,TRBD1,TRBJ2-3,TRBV7-9,CASSSGTGQYF,TGTGCCAGCAGCTCCGGGACAGGGCAGTATTTT
few,NA,TRBJ1-1,TRBV2,CASTFTLNTEAFF,TGTGCCAGCACTTTCACCTTGAACACTGAAGCTTTCTTT
NA,NA,TRBJ2-5,TRBV2,CASSEEGFGAQETQYF,TGTGCCAGCAGTGAAGAGGGTTTTGGGGCACAAGAGACCCAGTACTTC
NA,NA,TRBJ2-5,TRBV21-1,CASSKGSRGGTQYF,TGTGCCAGCAGCAAAGGGTCCCGGGGGGGGACCCAGTACTTC
few,TRBD1,TRBJ1-2,TRBV10-2,CASSSTGDYGYTF,TGCGCCAGCAGTTCGACAGGGGACTATGGCTACACCTTC
NA,TRBD2,TRBJ2-5,TRBV7-2,CASSPSGGAGQETQYF,TGTGCCAGCAGCCCTAGCGGGGGGGCTGGTCAAGAGACCCAGTACTTC
NA,NA,TRBJ2-2,TRBV6-5,CASSYLGGNGELFF,TGTGCCAGCAGTTACTTAGGGGGAAACGGGGAGCTGTTTTTT
few,NA,TRBJ1-2,TRBV18,CASSPTQGLDYGYTF,TGTGCCAGCTCACCGACACAGGGATTGGACTATGGCTACACCTTC
NA,NA,TRBJ1-2,TRBV10-3,CAISEGGMYGYTF,TGTGCCATCAGTGAGGGGGGGATGTATGGCTACACCTTC
many,TRBD2,TRBJ2-3,TRBV7-3,CASSPSGFTDTQYF,TGTGCCAGCAGTCCTAGCGGGTTCACAGATACGCAGTATTTT
NA,TRBD1,TRBJ2-2,TRBV5-1,CASSLAQGVVTGELFF,TGCGCCAGCAGCTTGGCACAGGGGGTCGTCACCGGGGAGCTGTTTTTT
few,NA,TRBJ2-3,TRBV18,CASSPPRTASTDTQYF,TGTGCCAGCTCACCACCCCGGACGGCTAGCACAGATACGCAGTATTTT
NA,TRBD1,TRBJ2-1,TRBV7-3,CASSWDREETNEQFF,TGTGCCAGCAGCTGGGACAGGGAGGAGACCAATGAGCAGTTCTTC
NA,NA,TRBJ2-2,TRBV12-5,CASGLSNTGELFF,TGTGCTAGTGGTTTGAGTAACACCGGGGAGCTGTTTTTT
few,NA,TRBJ2-5,TRBV5-1,CASSLGTHGQQETQYF,TGCGCCAGCAGCTTGGGGACACACGGTCAACAAGAGACCCAGTACTTC
NA,TRBD1,TRBJ1-2,TRBV9,CASSVASPTGIQYGYTF,TGTGCCAGCAGCGTAGCCTCCCCGACAGGGATCCAGTATGGCTACACCTTC
many,TRBD2,TRBJ2-1,TRBV2,CASSASGTYNEQFF,TGTGCCAGCAGTGCTAGCGGGACTTACAATGAGCAGTTCTTC
few,TRBD2,TRBJ2-5,TRBV7-2,CASSLSGRGETQYF,TGTGCCAGCAGCCTGAGCGGGAGGGGTGAGACCCAGTACTTC
few,NA,TRBJ1-1,TRBV5-1,CASSLEVLKNTEAFF,TGCGCCAGCAGCTTGGAAGTGCTGAAGAACACTGAAGCTTTCTTT
NA,TRBD1,TRBJ2-3,TRBV5-4,CASSVAGGQDTQYF,TGTGCCAGCAGTGTGGCAGGGGGCCAAGATACGCAGTATTTT
many,NA,TRBJ1-1,TRBV23-1,CASSQPGAGTEAFF,TGCGCCAGCAGTCAACCGGGCGCGGGCACTGAAGCTTTCTTT
NA,TRBD1,TRBJ2-5,TRBV19,CASSILGQGQETQYF,TGTGCCAGTAGTATCCTAGGACAGGGACAAGAGACCCAGTACTTC
few,TRBD1,TRBJ1-3,TRBV7-2,CASRQGAGGINTIYF,TGTGCCAGCAGACAAGGCGCAGGGGGAATAAACACCATATATTTT
few,NA,TRBJ1-1,TRBV20-1,CSAGGPLEAFF,TGCAGTGCTGGGGGACCCTTAGAAGCTTTCTTT
NA,NA,TRBJ2-5,TRBV18,CASCGSGRTYQETQYF,TGTGCCAGCTGTGGTTCGGGACGTACGTACCAAGAGACCCAGTACTTC
NA,NA,TRBJ2-5,TRBV2,CAMQGQETQYF,TGTGCCATGCAGGGGCAAGAGACCCAGTACTTC
few,NA,TRBJ1-2,TRBV5-4,CASSIDRKDGYTF,TGTGCCAGCAGCATAGACAGAAAGGATGGCTACACCTTC
NA,NA,TRBJ1-1,TRBV6-5,CASTSRLRNTEAFF,TGTGCCAGCACCTCCCGACTGCGGAACACTGAAGCTTTCTTT
NA,TRBD2,TRBJ2-5,TRBV5-1,CASSLSGLAGAQETQYF,TGCGCCAGCAGCCTATCGGGACTAGCGGGGGCACAAGAGACCCAGTACTTC
NA,NA,TRBJ2-1,TRBV30,CAWRGSNNEQFF,TGTGCCTGGAGGGGTAGCAACAATGAGCAGTTCTTC
many,NA,TRBJ1-4,TRBV4-1,CASSPGPGGEKLFF,TGCGCCAGCAGCCCCGGCCCAGGCGGGGAAAAACTGTTTTTT
NA,TRBD2,TRBJ2-7,TRBV5-6,CASSLSRGTSGSRYEQYF,TGTGCCAGCAGCTTGAGTCGTGGTACTAGCGGGAGTCGCTACGAGCAGTACTTC
few,NA,TRBJ2-2,TRBV7-3,CASSSSSVGELFF,TGTGCCAGCAGCTCCTCTAGCGTGGGGGAGCTGTTTTTT
NA,NA,TRBJ2-3,TRBV29-1,CSGKIHLSTDTQYF,TGCAGCGGTAAAATCCACCTTTCAACAGATACGCAGTATTTT
NA,NA,TRBJ1-1,TRBV29-1,CSVGETMNTEAFF,TGCAGCGTTGGAGAGACCATGAACACTGAAGCTTTCTTT
NA,NA,TRBJ2-6,TRBV18,CASSPVGPTESGANVLTF,TGTGCCAGCTCACCAGTCGGGCCTACAGAGTCTGGGGCCAACGTCCTGACTTTC
many,NA,TRBJ1-2,TRBV14,CASSQGNRHYYGYTF,TGTGCCAGCAGCCAAGGGAACAGACATTACTATGGCTACACCTTC
few,TRBD1,TRBJ1-6,TRBV5-4,CASSRGQASSYNSPLHF,TGCGCCAGCAGCCGTGGACAGGCGAGCTCCTATAATTCACCCCTCCACTTT
few,NA,TRBJ1-1,TRBV12-1,CASSPIDRGDTEAFF,TGTGCCAGCAGCCCGATCGACAGGGGGGACACTGAAGCTTTCTTT
NA,NA,TRBJ1-3,TRBV28,CASSFYMGGNTIYF,TGTGCCAGCAGTTTCTACATGGGAGGAAACACCATATATTTT
many,NA,TRBJ2-2,TRBV5-1,CASRISTENTGELFF,TGCGCCAGCAGGATATCGACGGAGAACACCGGGGAGCTGTTTTTT
few,NA,TRBJ1-3,TRBV11-1,CASSFIGGLSGNTIYF,TGTGCCAGCAGCTTTATCGGGGGCCTCTCTGGAAACACCATATATTTT